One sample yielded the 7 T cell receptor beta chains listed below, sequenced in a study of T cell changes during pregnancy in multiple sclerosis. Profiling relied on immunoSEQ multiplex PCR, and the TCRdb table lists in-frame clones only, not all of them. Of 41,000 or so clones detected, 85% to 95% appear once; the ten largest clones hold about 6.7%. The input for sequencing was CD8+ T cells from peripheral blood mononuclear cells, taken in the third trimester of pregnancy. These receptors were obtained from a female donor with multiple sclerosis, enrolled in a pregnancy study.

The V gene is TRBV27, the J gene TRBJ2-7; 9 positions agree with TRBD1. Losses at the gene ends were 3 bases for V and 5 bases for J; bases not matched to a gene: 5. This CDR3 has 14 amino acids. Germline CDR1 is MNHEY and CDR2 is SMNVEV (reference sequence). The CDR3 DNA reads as TGTGCCAGCAGTTTCGACAGGGGGGGTCACGAGCAGTACTTC. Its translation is CASSFDRGGHEQYF.

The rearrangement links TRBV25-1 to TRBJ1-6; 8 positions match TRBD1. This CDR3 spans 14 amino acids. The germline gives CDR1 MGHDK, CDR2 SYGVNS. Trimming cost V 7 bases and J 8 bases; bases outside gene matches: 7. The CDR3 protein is CASTETGVYSPLHF. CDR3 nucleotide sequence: TGTGCCAGCACCGAGACAGGGGTATATTCACCCCTCCACTTT.

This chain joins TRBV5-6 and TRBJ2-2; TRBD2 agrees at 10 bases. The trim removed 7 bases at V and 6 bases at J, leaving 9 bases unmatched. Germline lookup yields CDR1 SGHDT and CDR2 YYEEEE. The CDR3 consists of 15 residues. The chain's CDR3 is CASGVAGGIAGELFF. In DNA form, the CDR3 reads TGTGCCAGCGGAGTAGCGGGAGGAATCGCCGGGGAGCTGTTTTTT. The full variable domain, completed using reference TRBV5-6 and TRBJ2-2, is DAGVTQSPTHLIKTRGQQVTLRCSPKSGHDTVSWYQQALGQGPQFIFQYYEEEERQRGNFPDRFSGHQFPNYSSELNVNALLLGDSALYLCASGVAGGIAGELFFGEGSRLTVL.

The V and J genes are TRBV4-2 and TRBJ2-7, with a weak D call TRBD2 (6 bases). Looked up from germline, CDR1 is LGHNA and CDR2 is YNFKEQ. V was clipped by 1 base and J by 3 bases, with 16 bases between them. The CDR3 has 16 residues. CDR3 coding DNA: TGTGCCAGCAGCCAAGTATCGGAGGGAATTGACTACGAGCAGTACTTC. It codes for CASSQVSEGIDYEQYF.

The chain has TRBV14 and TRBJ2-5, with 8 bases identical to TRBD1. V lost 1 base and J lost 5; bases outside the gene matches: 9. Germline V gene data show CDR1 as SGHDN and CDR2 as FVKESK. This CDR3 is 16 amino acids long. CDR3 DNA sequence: TGTGCCAGCAGCCAAGGGTCCAGGGGGCGATTCGAGACCCAGTACTTC. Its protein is CASSQGSRGRFETQYF.

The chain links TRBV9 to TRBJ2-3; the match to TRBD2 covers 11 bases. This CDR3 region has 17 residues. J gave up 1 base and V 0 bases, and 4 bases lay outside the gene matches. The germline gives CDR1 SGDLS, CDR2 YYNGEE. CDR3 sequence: CASSVDQTSGGTDTQYF. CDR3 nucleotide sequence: TGTGCCAGCAGCGTAGACCAGACTAGCGGGGGCACAGATACGCAGTATTTT. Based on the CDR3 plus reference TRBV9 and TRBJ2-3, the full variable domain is DSGVTQTPKHLITATGQRVTLRCSPRSGDLSVYWYQQSLDQGLQFLIQYYNGEERAKGNILERFSAQQFPDLHSELNLSSLELGDSALYFCASSVDQTSGGTDTQYFGPGTRLTVL.

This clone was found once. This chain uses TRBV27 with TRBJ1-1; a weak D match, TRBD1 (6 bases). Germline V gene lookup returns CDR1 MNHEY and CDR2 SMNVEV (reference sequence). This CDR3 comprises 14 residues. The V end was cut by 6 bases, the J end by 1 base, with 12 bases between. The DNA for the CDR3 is TGTGCCAGCAGCCTCCGGGACAAGAACACTGAAGCTTTCTTT. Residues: CASSLRDKNTEAFF.